One sample yielded the 17 T cell receptor beta chains listed below, sequenced in a study of lymphopenia after photon versus proton radiotherapy. The repertoire was sequenced with immunoSEQ multiplex PCR; TCRdb's copy has only in-frame clones and lacks some. This table has 65,000 to 70,000 clones, roughly 88% appearing once. The sample in question was peripheral blood, obtained from a patient treated with photon-based radiotherapy. All receptors come from a woman in her 70s with pancreatic cancer.

This sequence joins TRBV28 and TRBJ2-2; D possibly corresponds to TRBD2 (7 bases). The V and J ends lost 8 bases and 5 bases respectively, with 24 bases between them. Germline CDR1 reads MDHEN; CDR2 reads SYDVKM. This CDR3 comprises 17 residues. The CDR3 nucleotides read TGTGCCAGCTTGCCGGGGAGGGCCTCAGGGGTAACCGGGGAGCTGTTTTTT. This codes for CASLPGRASGVTGELFF.

This clone appeared a single time. The genes are TRBV28 and TRBJ1-5; D gene uncertain. The CDR3 is 13 amino acids. Germline V gene data show CDR1 as MDHEN and CDR2 as SYDVKM. The V and J ends lost 1 base and 5 bases respectively, with 6 bases between them. CDR3 coding DNA: TGTGCCAGCAGTTTATATGGGTATCAGCCCCAGCATTTT. It specifies CASSLYGYQPQHF.

J is TRBJ2-3 and V is TRBV10-3; D may be TRBD2 (6 bases). Germline CDR1 is ENHRY and CDR2 is SYGVKD. The CDR3 contains 17 residues. With 4 bases removed from V and 0 bases from J, the gap between germline ends came to 17 bases. The CDR3 DNA reads TGTGCCATCAGTGGACTACTAGCCACCGTTAGCACAGATACGCAGTATTTT. Protein sequence: CAISGLLATVSTDTQYF.

This chain connects TRBV6-6 to TRBJ2-1, with 13 bases fitting TRBD2. Germline-derived CDR1 and CDR2 are MNHNY and SVGAGI (reference sequence). The CDR3 length is 15 residues. Unmatched junction bases numbered 14, after V lost 6 bases and J lost 15 bases. The DNA for the CDR3 is TGTGCCAGCAGGAAAGGGACTAGCGGGGAGGTATTTGTGTTCTTC. Its translation: CASRKGTSGEVFVFF.

The table lists this clone with a few counts. The V and J genes are TRBV5-1 and TRBJ2-7; TRBD1 or TRBD2 may be the D gene (7 bases each). V was shortened by 3 bases and J by 2 bases, with 15 bases between the two germline ends. CDR3 length equals 15 residues. Germline V gene sequence: CDR1 SGHRS, CDR2 YFSETQ. The CDR3 bases are TGCGCCAGCAGCTCGGGGGGACAGAGACCCTACGAGCAGTACTTC. Amino acid sequence: CASSSGGQRPYEQYF. Based on the CDR3 plus reference TRBV5-1 and TRBJ2-7, the full variable domain is KAGVTQTPRYLIKTRGQQVTLSCSPISGHRSVSWYQQTPGQGLQFLFEYFSETQRNKGNFPGRFSGRQFSNSRSEMNVSTLELGDSALYLCASSSGGQRPYEQYFGPGTRLTVT.

CDR3 DNA sequence: TGTGCCAGCAGCTTAGCCGGGAGGGCCGGGAAGACCCAGTACTTC. Amino acid sequence: CASSLAGRAGKTQYF. V is TRBV7-2 and J is TRBJ2-5; TRBD2 agrees at 8 bases. Germline V gives CDR1 SGHTA, CDR2 FQGNSA. V was clipped by 0 bases and J by 6 bases; unmatched bases: 6. The CDR3 totals 15 residues.

The chain carries TRBV14 and TRBJ2-1; D possibly corresponds to TRBD2 (6 bases). Germline-derived CDR1 and CDR2 are SGHDN and FVKESK. The CDR3 length is 13 residues. Trimming left V 0 bases short and J 10 bases short, with 10 bases between. CDR3: CASSQEFRGEQFF. The CDR3 DNA sequence: TGTGCCAGCAGCCAAGAATTCCGGGGGGAGCAGTTCTTC.

The gene calls are TRBV6-5 and TRBJ1-1; D uncertain. The V gene's germline CDR1 is MNHEY and CDR2 SVGAGI. This CDR3 is built from 15 residues. Trimming stripped 2 bases from V and 8 bases from J, with 18 bases between. CDR3 nucleotide sequence: TGTGCCAGCAGTTACCGCGTAAGGTTTAGGCGGGAAGCTTTCTTT. Its translation: CASSYRVRFRREAFF.

J is TRBJ2-1 and V is TRBV27; D possibly corresponds to TRBD2 (6 bases). The CDR3 has 17 amino acids. Trimming removed 0 bases from V and 0 bases from J, with 12 bases in between. Germline CDR1 reads MNHEY; CDR2 reads SMNVEV (reference sequence). CDR3 bases: TGTGCCAGCAGTTTATCGCCCCGAGCGGGCTCCTACAATGAGCAGTTCTTC. As protein: CASSLSPRAGSYNEQFF.

The chain carries TRBV11-2 and TRBJ1-3; D not certain. This CDR3 contains 15 residues. The germline V gene encodes CDR1 SGHAT and CDR2 FQNNGV. Trimming cost V 3 bases and J 0 bases, with 9 bases left between them. CDR3 protein: CASSLRRVSGNTIYF. The CDR3, as DNA: TGTGCCAGCAGCTTGCGGCGGGTCTCTGGAAACACCATATATTTT.

The chain couples TRBV7-3 to TRBJ2-5; D may be TRBD1 (5 bases). V was clipped by 1 base and J by 5 bases, with 17 bases between them. The germline V gene encodes CDR1 SGHTA and CDR2 FQGTGA. The CDR3 consists of 16 residues. CDR3 in DNA: TGTGCCAGCAGCTTAATAGGAAACACGGCAGGGGAGACCCAGTACTTC. Translated, it gives CASSLIGNTAGETQYF. The variable domain in full, with the rest retrieved from reference TRBV7-3 and TRBJ2-5, is GAGVSQTPSNKVTEKGKYVELRCDPISGHTALYWYRQSLGQGPEFLIYFQGTGAADDSGLPNDRFFAVRPEGSVSTLKIQRTERGDSAVYLCASSLIGNTAGETQYFGPGTRLLVL.

The rearrangement uses TRBV11-1 and TRBJ2-1; TRBD1 or TRBD2 may be the D gene (6 bases each). Trimming cost V 5 bases and J 7 bases, with 15 bases left between them. Germline assignment: CDR1 SGHAT and CDR2 FQDESV (reference sequence). This CDR3 is built from 14 residues. DNA for the CDR3: TGTGCCAGCAGCCGGAGGGGGGTGCTGAATGAGCAGTTCTTC. Translation gives CASSRRGVLNEQFF.

The gene calls are TRBV7-9 and TRBJ2-1, with 9 bases lining up with TRBD1. CDR1 SEHNR and CDR2 FQNEAQ come from the germline V gene (reference sequence). The V segment lost 5 bases and the J segment 4 bases; nucleotides outside the gene matches: 9. CDR3 length: 16 residues. CDR3 region: CASSRLRDREYNEQFF. The CDR3 DNA is TGTGCCAGCAGCCGACTCCGGGACAGGGAATACAATGAGCAGTTCTTC.

This clone was counted only a few times. The chain joins TRBV28 to TRBJ1-3, with D unresolved. V lost 5 bases to trimming and J lost 2 bases, with 13 bases between them. CDR1 is MDHEN and CDR2 is SYDVKM in the germline V gene. This CDR3 comprises 15 residues. Here the CDR3 reads CASSTILFTGNTIYF. The DNA of the CDR3 is TGTGCCAGCAGTACTATTTTATTCACTGGAAACACCATATATTTT. Full variable domain (outside the CDR3, taken from reference TRBV28 and TRBJ1-3): DVKVTQSSRYLVKRTGEKVFLECVQDMDHENMFWYRQDPGLGLRLIYFSYDVKMKEKGDIPEGYSVSREKKERFSLILESASTNQTSMYLCASSTILFTGNTIYFGEGSWLTVV.

This rearrangement joins TRBV6-5 to TRBJ1-3; D not certain. CDR3 size: 16 residues. Germline CDR1 and CDR2: MNHEY and SVGAGI. V lost 4 bases to trimming and J lost 0 bases, with 13 bases between them. The CDR3 is CASSSRSTSSGNTIYF. Here the CDR3 DNA reads TGTGCCAGCAGTTCTCGTTCGACTAGCTCTGGAAACACCATATATTTT.

This chain uses TRBV2 with TRBJ2-6, with 8 positions matching TRBD2. The CDR3 contains 17 residues. Germline V gives CDR1 SNHLY, CDR2 FYNNEI. V lost 6 bases, J lost 0 bases, and 7 bases stayed unmatched. CDR3 coding DNA: TGTGCCAGCAGGGGACTAGGGTCTTCCTCTGGGGCCAACGTCCTGACTTTC. Protein: CASRGLGSSSGANVLTF.

This sequence joins TRBV4-1 and TRBJ1-5, with D perhaps matching TRBD1 (6 bases). The germline CDR1 and CDR2 sequences are MGHRA and YSYEKL. The CDR3 is made up of 15 amino acids. V was cut by 4 bases and J by 6 bases, with 16 bases left in between. The CDR3 DNA is TGCGCCAGCAGCCGGATCATAGGGGGACTTCAGCCCCAGCATTTT. This encodes CASSRIIGGLQPQHF.